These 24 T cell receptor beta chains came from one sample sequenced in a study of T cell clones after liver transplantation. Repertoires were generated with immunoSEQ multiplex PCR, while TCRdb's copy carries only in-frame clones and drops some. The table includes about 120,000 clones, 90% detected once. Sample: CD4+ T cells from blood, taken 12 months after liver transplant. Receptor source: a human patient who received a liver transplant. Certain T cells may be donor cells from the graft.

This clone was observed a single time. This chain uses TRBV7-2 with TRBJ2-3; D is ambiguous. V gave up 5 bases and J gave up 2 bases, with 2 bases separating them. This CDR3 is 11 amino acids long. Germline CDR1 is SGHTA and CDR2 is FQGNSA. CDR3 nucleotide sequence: TGTGCCAGCAGCCCCACAGATACGCAGTATTTT. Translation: CASSPTDTQYF.

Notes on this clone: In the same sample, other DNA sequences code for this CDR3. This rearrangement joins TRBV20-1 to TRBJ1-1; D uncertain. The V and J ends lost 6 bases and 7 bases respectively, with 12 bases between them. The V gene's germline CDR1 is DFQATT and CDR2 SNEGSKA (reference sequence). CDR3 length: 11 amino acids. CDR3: CSASREVEAFF. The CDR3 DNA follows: TGCAGTGCATCACGGGAGGTTGAAGCTTTCTTT.

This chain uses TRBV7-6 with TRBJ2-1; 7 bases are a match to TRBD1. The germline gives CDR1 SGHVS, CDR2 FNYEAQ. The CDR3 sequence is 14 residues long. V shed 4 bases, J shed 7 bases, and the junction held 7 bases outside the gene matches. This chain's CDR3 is CASSSVQGTNEQFF. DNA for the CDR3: TGTGCCAGCAGCTCTGTACAGGGGACAAATGAGCAGTTCTTC. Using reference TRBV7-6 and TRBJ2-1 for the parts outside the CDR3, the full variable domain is GAGVSQSPRYKVTKRGQDVALRCDPISGHVSLYWYRQALGQGPEFLTYFNYEAQQDKSGLPNDRFSAERPEGSISTLTIQRTEQRDSAMYRCASSSVQGTNEQFFGPGTRLTVL.

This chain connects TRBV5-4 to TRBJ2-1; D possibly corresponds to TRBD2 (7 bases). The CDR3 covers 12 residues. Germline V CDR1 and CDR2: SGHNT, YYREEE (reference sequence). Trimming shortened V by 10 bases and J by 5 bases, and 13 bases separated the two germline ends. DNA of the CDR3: TGTGCCGCGGGGGCTAACGACAATGAGCAGTTCTTC. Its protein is CAAGANDNEQFF.

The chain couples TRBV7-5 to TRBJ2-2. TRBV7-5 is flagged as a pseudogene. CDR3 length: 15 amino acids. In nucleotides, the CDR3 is TGTGTCAGAAGCTCCCGGGACGTAAACACCGGGGAGCTGTTTTTT. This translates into CVRSSRDVNTGELFF.

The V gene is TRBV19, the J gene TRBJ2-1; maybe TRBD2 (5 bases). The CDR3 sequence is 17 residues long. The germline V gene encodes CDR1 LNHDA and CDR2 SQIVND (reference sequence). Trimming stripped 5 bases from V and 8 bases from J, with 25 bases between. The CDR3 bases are TGTGCCAGTAGTTTCCCCCCTCAAGCGGACCAATCGGATGAGCAGTTCTTC. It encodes CASSFPPQADQSDEQFF.

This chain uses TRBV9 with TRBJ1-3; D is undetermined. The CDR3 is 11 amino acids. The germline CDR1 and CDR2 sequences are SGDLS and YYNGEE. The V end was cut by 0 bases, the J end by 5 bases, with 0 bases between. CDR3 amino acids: CASSVGNTIYF. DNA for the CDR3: TGTGCCAGCAGCGTAGGAAACACCATATATTTT.

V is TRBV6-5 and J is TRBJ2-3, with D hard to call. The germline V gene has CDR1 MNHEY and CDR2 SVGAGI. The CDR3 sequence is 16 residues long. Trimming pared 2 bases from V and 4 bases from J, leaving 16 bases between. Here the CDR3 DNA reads TGTGCCAGCAGTTACGGCAGTCTCTCTTTTGCAGATACGCAGTATTTT. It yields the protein CASSYGSLSFADTQYF.

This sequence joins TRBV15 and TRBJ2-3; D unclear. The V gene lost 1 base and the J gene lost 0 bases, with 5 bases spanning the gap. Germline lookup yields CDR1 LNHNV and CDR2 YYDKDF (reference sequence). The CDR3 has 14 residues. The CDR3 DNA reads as TGTGCCACCAGCAGAGGGTTGAGCACAGATACGCAGTATTTT. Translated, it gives CATSRGLSTDTQYF.

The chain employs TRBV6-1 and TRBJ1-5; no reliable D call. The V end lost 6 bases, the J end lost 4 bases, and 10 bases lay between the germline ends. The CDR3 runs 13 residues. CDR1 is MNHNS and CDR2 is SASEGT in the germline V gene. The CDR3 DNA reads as TGTGCCAGCAGGGTAGCAGGAAATCAGCCCCAGCATTTT. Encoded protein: CASRVAGNQPQHF.

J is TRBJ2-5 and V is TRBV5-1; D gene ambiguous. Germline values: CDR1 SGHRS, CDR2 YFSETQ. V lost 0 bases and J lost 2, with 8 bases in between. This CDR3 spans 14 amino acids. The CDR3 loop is CASSLAAVQETQYF. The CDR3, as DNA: TGCGCCAGCAGCTTGGCGGCAGTACAAGAGACCCAGTACTTC.

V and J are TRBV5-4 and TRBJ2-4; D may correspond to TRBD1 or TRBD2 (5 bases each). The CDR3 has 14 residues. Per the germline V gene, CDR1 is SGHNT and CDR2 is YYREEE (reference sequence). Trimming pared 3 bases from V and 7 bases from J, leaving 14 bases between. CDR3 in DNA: TGTGCCAGCAGCTCTGGGACCGAGAGGAACATTCAGTACTTC. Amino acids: CASSSGTERNIQYF. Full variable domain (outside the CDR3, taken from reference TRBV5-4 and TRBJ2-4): ETGVTQSPTHLIKTRGQQVTLRCSSQSGHNTVSWYQQALGQGPQFIFQYYREEENGRGNFPPRFSGLQFPNYSSELNVNALELDDSALYLCASSSGTERNIQYFGAGTRLSVL.

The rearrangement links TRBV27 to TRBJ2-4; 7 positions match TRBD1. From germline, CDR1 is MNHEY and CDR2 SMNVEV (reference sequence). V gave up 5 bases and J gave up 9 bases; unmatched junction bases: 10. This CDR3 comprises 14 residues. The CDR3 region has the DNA TGTGCCAGCAGTGCCTCCGGGACAGAAGGCATTCAGTACTTC. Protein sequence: CASSASGTEGIQYF.

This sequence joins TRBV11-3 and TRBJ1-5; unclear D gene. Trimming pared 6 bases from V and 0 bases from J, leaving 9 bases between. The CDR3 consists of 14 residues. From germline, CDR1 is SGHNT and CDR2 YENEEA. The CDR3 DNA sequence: TGTGCCAGCAGTCATTCAGGTAGCAATCAGCCCCAGCATTTT. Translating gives CASSHSGSNQPQHF.

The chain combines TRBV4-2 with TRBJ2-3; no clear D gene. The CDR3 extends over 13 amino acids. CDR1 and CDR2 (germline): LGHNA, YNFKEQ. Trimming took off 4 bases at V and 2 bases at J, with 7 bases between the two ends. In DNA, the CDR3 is TGTGCCAGCAGCCCGGCCTACACAGATACGCAGTATTTT. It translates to CASSPAYTDTQYF.

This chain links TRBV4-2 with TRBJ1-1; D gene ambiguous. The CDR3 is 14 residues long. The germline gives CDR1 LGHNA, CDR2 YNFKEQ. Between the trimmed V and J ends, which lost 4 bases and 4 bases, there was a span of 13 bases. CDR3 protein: CASSRARGSTEAFF. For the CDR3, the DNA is TGTGCCAGCAGCCGAGCTCGCGGATCCACTGAAGCTTTCTTT.

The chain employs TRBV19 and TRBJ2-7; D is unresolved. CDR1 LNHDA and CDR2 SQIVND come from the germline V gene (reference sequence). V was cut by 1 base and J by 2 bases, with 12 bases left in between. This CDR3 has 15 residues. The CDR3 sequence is CASSIAPQGTYEQYF. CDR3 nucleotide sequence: TGTGCCAGTAGTATAGCGCCCCAAGGGACCTACGAGCAGTACTTC.

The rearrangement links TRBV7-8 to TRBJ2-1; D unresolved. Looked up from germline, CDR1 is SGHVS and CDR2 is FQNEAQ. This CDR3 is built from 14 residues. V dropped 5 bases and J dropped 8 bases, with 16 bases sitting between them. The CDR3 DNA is TGTGCCAGCAGCCTCCTTGGGTTGGGCGATGAGCAGTTCTTC. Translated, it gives CASSLLGLGDEQFF. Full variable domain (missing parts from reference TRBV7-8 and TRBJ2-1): GAGVSQSPRYKVAKRGQDVALRCDPISGHVSLFWYQQALGQGPEFLTYFQNEAQLDKSGLPSDRFFAERPEGSVSTLKIQRTQQEDSAVYLCASSLLGLGDEQFFGPGTRLTVL.

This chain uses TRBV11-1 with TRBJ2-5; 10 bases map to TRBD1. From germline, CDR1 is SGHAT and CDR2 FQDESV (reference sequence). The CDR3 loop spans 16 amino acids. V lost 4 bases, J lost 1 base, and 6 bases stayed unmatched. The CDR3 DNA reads TGTGCCAGCAGCTCCGACAGGGGGCACCTCCAAGAGACCCAGTACTTC. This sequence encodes CASSSDRGHLQETQYF.

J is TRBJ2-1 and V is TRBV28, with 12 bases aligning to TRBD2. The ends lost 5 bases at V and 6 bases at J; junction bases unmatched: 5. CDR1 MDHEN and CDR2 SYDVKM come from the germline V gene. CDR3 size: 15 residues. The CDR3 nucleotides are TGTGCCAGCAGTACCCGGACTAGCGGGACCAATGAGCAGTTCTTC. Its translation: CASSTRTSGTNEQFF.

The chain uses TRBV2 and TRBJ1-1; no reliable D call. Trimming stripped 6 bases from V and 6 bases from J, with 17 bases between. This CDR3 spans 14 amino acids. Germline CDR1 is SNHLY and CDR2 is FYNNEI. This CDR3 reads CASRIDKAVAEAFF. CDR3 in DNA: TGTGCCAGCAGGATAGACAAGGCGGTTGCTGAAGCTTTCTTT.

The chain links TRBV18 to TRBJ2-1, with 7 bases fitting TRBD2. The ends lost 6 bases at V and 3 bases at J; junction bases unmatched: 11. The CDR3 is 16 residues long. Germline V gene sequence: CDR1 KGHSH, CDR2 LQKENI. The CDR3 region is CASSLRLTSDYNEQFF. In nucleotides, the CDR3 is TGTGCCAGCTCTCTTCGTCTAACTAGCGACTACAATGAGCAGTTCTTC.

Written as DNA, the CDR3 is TGTGCCAGCAGTGAACTCCCAACCGATCACGAGCAGTACTTC. Protein product: CASSELPTDHEQYF. The V call is TRBV6-1, the J call TRBJ2-7; no firm D call. Trimming left V 2 bases short and J 5 bases short, with 13 bases between. The CDR3 covers 14 residues. Germline CDR1 reads MNHNS; CDR2 reads SASEGT.

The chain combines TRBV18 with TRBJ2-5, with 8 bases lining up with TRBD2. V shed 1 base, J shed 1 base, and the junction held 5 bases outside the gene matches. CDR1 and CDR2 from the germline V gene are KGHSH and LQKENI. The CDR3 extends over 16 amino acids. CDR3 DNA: TGTGCCAGCTCACCACTCGCGGGAGGACCCCAAGAGACCCAGTACTTC. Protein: CASSPLAGGPQETQYF.